A single sample gave rise to the 5 T cell receptor beta chains below, sequenced in a study of early T cells in non-severe SARS-CoV-2 infection. TCRdb called the 5' RACE reads again in MiXCR, with one record for every CDR3 protein. The sample carries around 60,000 distinct CDR3 sequences, 20% recorded once. Material: whole blood, obtained at baseline. All receptors derive from an adult who was a healthcare worker with PCR-confirmed SARS-CoV-2 infection or an uninfected control (not recorded which).

This clonotype has a handful of counts. V gene TRBV9 combines with J gene TRBJ2-3, with 7 bases fitting TRBD2. V dropped 0 bases and J dropped 2; count of bases not matched to a gene: 6. This CDR3 is 16 amino acids long. CDR1 is SGDLS and CDR2 is YYNGEE in the germline V gene. The CDR3 nucleotides are TGTGCCAGCAGCGTAGGGGCGGGGGACTCCACAGATACGCAGTATTTT. This translates into CASSVGAGDSTDTQYF.

The chain joins TRBV7-2 to TRBJ2-7; the D gene is possibly TRBD1 (5 bases). This CDR3 is 15 amino acids long. Trimming removed 0 bases at V and 2 bases at J, with 11 bases between. Germline CDR1 is SGHTA and CDR2 is FQGNSA. This CDR3 reads CASSLATGQPYEQYF. As DNA, the CDR3 is TGTGCCAGCAGCTTAGCAACAGGTCAGCCCTACGAGCAGTACTTC.

This clonotype was counted only a few times. This chain joins TRBV18 and TRBJ1-6; D not resolved. The CDR3 has 15 amino acids. The V gene lost 6 bases and the J gene lost 10 bases, with 19 bases spanning the gap. Germline V CDR1 and CDR2: KGHSH, LQKENI. The CDR3 DNA reads TGTGCCAGCTCCCCTGCCGGGATAGGCCCCTCACCCCTCCACTTT. Amino acids: CASSPAGIGPSPLHF. The full variable domain, its missing parts supplied by reference TRBV18 and TRBJ1-6, is NAGVMQNPRHLVRRRGQEARLRCSPMKGHSHVYWYRQLPEEGLKFMVYLQKENIIDESGMPKERFSAEFPKEGPSILRIQQVVRGDSAAYFCASSPAGIGPSPLHFGNGTRLTVT.

In this sample, this clonotype turned up a few times. The J gene is TRBJ1-1, the V gene TRBV7-2; D unresolved. The CDR3 consists of 14 residues. In germline, CDR1 is SGHTA, CDR2 FQGNSA. V gave up 5 bases and J gave up 0 bases, with 10 bases separating them. The DNA for the CDR3 is TGTGCCAGCAGCCCTATGACTGTGAACACTGAAGCTTTCTTT. Translating it yields CASSPMTVNTEAFF.

Sample share makes this clonotype medium-sized. Mismatch with germline at one junction end may stem from a read error. The chain carries TRBV6-1 and TRBJ1-6; no firm D call. Germline CDR1 reads MNHNS; CDR2 reads SASEGT. The CDR3 extends over 15 amino acids. CDR3 sequence: CARTRRFEPNPPLHF. In DNA form, the CDR3 reads TGTGCCAGAACGAGGAGGTTTGAACCTAATCCACCCCTCCACTTT.